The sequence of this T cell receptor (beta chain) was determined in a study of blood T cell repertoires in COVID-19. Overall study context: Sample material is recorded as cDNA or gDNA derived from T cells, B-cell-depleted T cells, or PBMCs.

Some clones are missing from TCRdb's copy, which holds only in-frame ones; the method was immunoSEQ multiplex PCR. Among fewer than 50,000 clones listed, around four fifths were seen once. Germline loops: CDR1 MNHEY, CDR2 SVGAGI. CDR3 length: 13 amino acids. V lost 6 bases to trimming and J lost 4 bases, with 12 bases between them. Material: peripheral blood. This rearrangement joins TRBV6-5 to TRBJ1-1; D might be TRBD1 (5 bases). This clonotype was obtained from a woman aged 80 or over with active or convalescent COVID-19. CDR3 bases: TGTGCCAGCAGACCCTTCGGGGGCACTGAAGCTTTCTTT. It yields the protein CASRPFGGTEAFF.